These 30 T cell receptor beta chains were sequenced from one sample in a study of blood T cell repertoires in COVID-19. The data were produced by immunoSEQ multiplex PCR, yet TCRdb's version contains in-frame clones alone and is incomplete. The sample records 95,000 to 100,000 clones, roughly 92% being singletons. Sequenced input: peripheral blood. Receptors originate from a middle-aged man with active COVID-19.

The CDR3 DNA sequence: TGTGCCAGCAGTCAGACAGGGGGTTCTTTTACGAGACAGCCCCAGCATTTT. Encoded protein: CASSQTGGSFTRQPQHF. The chain is built from TRBV27 and TRBJ1-5; 9 bases align to TRBD1. Germline trimming cut 5 bases from V and 7 bases from J; bases unmatched to any gene: 15. CDR3 length equals 17 residues. Germline CDR1 MNHEY, CDR2 SMNVEV (reference sequence).

The genes are TRBV5-4 and TRBJ2-2; 12 bases agree with TRBD2. The CDR3 length is 15 residues. Trimming cost V 5 bases and J 5 bases; bases outside gene matches: 4. Per germline, CDR1 SGHNT and CDR2 YYREEE (reference sequence). The DNA of the CDR3 is TGTGCCAGCAGGTCCGGGACTAGCGGGACCGGGGAGCTGTTTTTT. Its protein product is CASRSGTSGTGELFF.

The chain recombines TRBV28 with TRBJ1-1, with D perhaps matching TRBD1 (6 bases). Per germline, CDR1 MDHEN and CDR2 SYDVKM. Trimming removed 6 bases from V and 4 bases from J, with 15 bases in between. The CDR3 has 14 amino acids. The DNA for the CDR3 is TGTGCCAGCAGACGAGTTACAGGGAGCACTGAAGCTTTCTTT. Its protein is CASRRVTGSTEAFF.

The chain is built from TRBV11-3 and TRBJ2-1; D not certain. The ends were cut back, 4 bases at V and 4 bases at J, with 11 bases in the middle. The CDR3 spans 14 residues. CDR1 is SGHNT, CDR2 YENEEA, per germline. The CDR3 bases are TGTGCCAGCAGCTCTCCCACTGAGTACAATGAGCAGTTCTTC. It is translated as CASSSPTEYNEQFF.

The genes are TRBV6-5 and TRBJ1-1; D might be TRBD1 (5 bases). This CDR3 is built from 12 residues. V lost 7 bases, J lost 0 bases, and 6 bases lay in between. The germline CDR1 and CDR2 sequences are MNHEY and SVGAGI. CDR3 residues: CASTGMNTEAFF. The CDR3 DNA is TGTGCCAGCACAGGGATGAACACTGAAGCTTTCTTT.

This clone occurred once. The chain combines TRBV18 with TRBJ2-7, with D tentatively TRBD2 (6 bases). This CDR3 comprises 15 residues. Germline V gives CDR1 KGHSH, CDR2 LQKENI. Trimming cost V 3 bases and J 1 base, with 13 bases left between them. The CDR3 DNA follows: TGTGCCAGCTCACCTCCGATCGGGGGATCCTACGAGCAGTACTTC. Translated, it gives CASSPPIGGSYEQYF.

This chain joins TRBV6-1 and TRBJ2-1, with TRBD2 identical over 9 bases. The CDR3 covers 20 residues. After removal of 0 bases from V and 0 bases from J, the junction contained 12 bases not matched to a gene. Germline CDR1 reads MNHNS; CDR2 reads SASEGT. In nucleotides, the CDR3 is TGTGCCAGCAGTGAAGCTGCGCTAGCGGGAACTCAAAGCTCCTACAATGAGCAGTTCTTC. Its translation is CASSEAALAGTQSSYNEQFF.

The V gene is TRBV3-1 (or the pseudogene TRBV3-2), the J gene TRBJ1-5; 7 bases line up with TRBD1. The CDR3 is 16 residues long. The junction had 8 bases not matched to a gene; V was cut back by 4 bases and J by 2 bases. Germline V CDR1 and CDR2: LGHDT, YNNKEL (reference sequence). The CDR3 region is CASSLGTAPGNQPQHF. The DNA of the CDR3 is TGTGCCAGCAGCCTGGGGACAGCGCCCGGCAATCAGCCCCAGCATTTT.

The chain couples TRBV27 to TRBJ2-3; 13 nucleotides align to TRBD2. The CDR3 has 17 amino acids. Germline-derived CDR1 and CDR2 are MNHEY and SMNVEV (reference sequence). V dropped 6 bases and J dropped 6; count of bases not matched to a gene: 12. The CDR3 coding sequence is TGTGCCAGCAGCCACCCCCGACTAGCGGGAGGTTGGGATACGCAGTATTTT. It yields the protein CASSHPRLAGGWDTQYF.

The chain couples TRBV27 to TRBJ1-6; D is unclear. V was pared by 8 bases and J by 5 bases, with 13 bases between. CDR1 is MNHEY and CDR2 is SMNVEV in the germline V gene (reference sequence). The CDR3 has 14 amino acids. Here the CDR3 reads CASSSGENNSPLHF. The CDR3 nucleotides are TGTGCCAGCTCATCCGGGGAAAATAATTCACCCCTCCACTTT.

The chain carries TRBV25-1 and TRBJ1-4, with TRBD1 matching 8 bases. This CDR3 is 15 amino acids long. The germline V gene has CDR1 MGHDK and CDR2 SYGVNS. V trimming: 3 bases; J trimming: 5 bases; junction bases outside the gene matches: 5. CDR3 DNA sequence: TGTGCCAGCAGTGAGCCGACAGGGGTAAATGAAAAACTGTTTTTT. Amino acids: CASSEPTGVNEKLFF.

This chain links TRBV15 with TRBJ2-7; 8 bases map to TRBD1. The CDR3 totals 16 residues. With 3 bases clipped from V and 6 bases from J, the junction kept 13 bases outside the gene matches. Germline CDR1 LNHNV, CDR2 YYDKDF (reference sequence). The CDR3 region is CATSRDTGDRGGEQYF. For the CDR3, the DNA is TGTGCCACCAGCAGGGACACTGGAGACAGGGGCGGCGAGCAGTACTTC.

This chain joins TRBV2 and TRBJ1-4, with TRBD1 matching over 8 bases. This CDR3 contains 14 residues. Losses at the gene ends were 6 bases for V and 8 bases for J; bases not matched to a gene: 8. Germline CDR1 is SNHLY and CDR2 is FYNNEI. DNA for the CDR3: TGTGCCAGCAGGACGCAGGGGGCTGGGGAAAAACTGTTTTTT. Encoded protein: CASRTQGAGEKLFF.

The rearrangement joins TRBV3-1 (or the pseudogene TRBV3-2) to TRBJ2-5; a possible D gene is TRBD1 (6 bases). The CDR3 runs 15 residues. Germline CDR1 LGHDT, CDR2 YNNKEL (reference sequence). Trimming removed 0 bases at V and 4 bases at J, with 12 bases between. CDR3 bases: TGTGCCAGCAGCCAAGAGTTGACAGGCGGAGAGACCCAGTACTTC. Encoded protein: CASSQELTGGETQYF.

The chain carries TRBV9 and TRBJ2-1; 10 positions match TRBD1. This CDR3 region has 14 residues. V shed 6 bases, J shed 7 bases, and the junction held 7 bases outside the gene matches. Germline V gene sequence: CDR1 SGDLS, CDR2 YYNGEE. The CDR3 region is CASNRQGALNEQFF. CDR3 bases: TGTGCCAGCAACCGACAGGGGGCGTTGAATGAGCAGTTCTTC.

This chain joins TRBV7-8 and TRBJ2-3; D may be TRBD1 (5 bases). This CDR3 has 17 amino acids. Looked up from germline, CDR1 is SGHVS and CDR2 is FQNEAQ. V lost 0 bases and J 0 bases, leaving 13 bases between the germline ends. The CDR3, as DNA: TGTGCCAGCAGCTTAGCCGAGACAGTCCCTAGCACAGATACGCAGTATTTT. It translates to CASSLAETVPSTDTQYF.

This chain uses TRBV3-1 (or the pseudogene TRBV3-2) with TRBJ1-5; no reliable D call. The CDR3 runs to 12 residues. CDR1 and CDR2 (germline): LGHDT, YNNKEL (reference sequence). The V end was cut by 0 bases, the J end by 9 bases, with 6 bases between. The CDR3 loop is CASSQESGPQHF. CDR3 sequence (DNA): TGTGCCAGCAGCCAAGAGAGTGGGCCCCAGCATTTT.

The chain carries TRBV2 and TRBJ2-1, with 7 positions matching TRBD2. The CDR3 runs 11 residues. Per the germline V gene, CDR1 is SNHLY and CDR2 is FYNNEI. After removal of 7 bases from V and 10 bases from J, the junction contained 4 bases not matched to a gene. This chain's CDR3 is CASKREGEQFF. CDR3 coding DNA: TGTGCCAGCAAGAGGGAGGGCGAGCAGTTCTTC.

V gene TRBV7-8 combines with J gene TRBJ2-3; 8 nucleotides align to TRBD1. The V gene end was trimmed by 6 bases and the J gene end by 0 bases; junction bases not matched to a gene: 11. The CDR3 length is 17 residues. Germline CDR1 reads SGHVS; CDR2 reads FQNEAQ. In nucleotides, the CDR3 is TGTGCCAGCAGGCTTGGACAGGGAAACCCTAGCACAGATACGCAGTATTTT. Protein sequence: CASRLGQGNPSTDTQYF.

The chain carries TRBV5-8 and TRBJ1-6, with 7 positions matching TRBD1. Per the germline V gene, CDR1 is SGHTS and CDR2 is YDEGEE. The CDR3 loop spans 15 amino acids. Trimming at V came to 4 bases and at J to 5 bases, leaving 6 bases not matched to a gene. CDR3 sequence: CASSLEGADNSPLHF. CDR3 DNA: TGTGCCAGCAGCCTAGAGGGGGCGGATAATTCACCCCTCCACTTT.

This chain uses TRBV28 with TRBJ2-3; 7 positions match TRBD1. The CDR3 sequence is 16 residues long. Per the germline V gene, CDR1 is MDHEN and CDR2 is SYDVKM. V shed 6 bases and J 2 bases; nucleotides not matched to a gene: 11. CDR3 sequence reads: CASRKRQGRYTDTQYF. CDR3 nucleotides: TGTGCCAGCAGAAAAAGACAGGGAAGGTACACAGATACGCAGTATTTT.

The V gene is TRBV29-1, the J gene TRBJ1-1; D is possibly TRBD1 (5 bases). This CDR3 spans 13 amino acids. The germline gives CDR1 SQVTM, CDR2 ANQGSEA. Trimming stripped 0 bases from V and 4 bases from J, with 9 bases between. CDR3 coding DNA: TGCAGCGTTGAAGACGGCGGGGGCACTGAAGCTTTCTTT. Translating it yields CSVEDGGGTEAFF.

This sequence joins TRBV2 and TRBJ1-2, with no clear D. Per germline, CDR1 SNHLY and CDR2 FYNNEI. The CDR3 runs 14 residues. V was cut by 5 bases and J by 3 bases, with 13 bases left in between. For the CDR3, the DNA is TGTGCCAGCAGTACACGGGTGTCGGACTATGGCTACACCTTC. Protein product: CASSTRVSDYGYTF.

This sequence joins TRBV28 and TRBJ2-3; TRBD1 might be the D (5 bases). V was trimmed by 5 bases and J by 0 bases, leaving 12 bases between them. This CDR3 comprises 15 residues. CDR1 is MDHEN, CDR2 SYDVKM, per germline. The CDR3, as DNA: TGTGCCAGCAGTATAAGGACACTCAGCACAGATACGCAGTATTTT. It yields the protein CASSIRTLSTDTQYF.

This chain links TRBV5-6 with TRBJ2-7; TRBD1 matches at 9 bases. Trimming at V came to 3 bases and at J to 3 bases, leaving 1 base not matched to a gene. Germline lookup yields CDR1 SGHDT and CDR2 YYEEEE. The CDR3 loop spans 13 amino acids. Here the CDR3 reads CASSWDRDYEQYF. CDR3 coding DNA: TGTGCCAGCAGCTGGGACAGGGACTACGAGCAGTACTTC.

The chain uses TRBV5-6 and TRBJ2-1; 7 bases map to TRBD1. The J segment lost 5 bases and the V segment lost 0 bases, leaving 8 bases of the junction unmatched. The CDR3 spans 16 residues. Germline assignment: CDR1 SGHDT and CDR2 YYEEEE. The CDR3 coding sequence is TGTGCCAGCAGCTTGGCCCGGACAGGCCTAAACAATGAGCAGTTCTTC. Its translation is CASSLARTGLNNEQFF. The complete variable domain, with remaining parts taken from reference TRBV5-6 and TRBJ2-1, reads DAGVTQSPTHLIKTRGQQVTLRCSPKSGHDTVSWYQQALGQGPQFIFQYYEEEERQRGNFPDRFSGHQFPNYSSELNVNALLLGDSALYLCASSLARTGLNNEQFFGPGTRLTVL.

The chain combines TRBV2 with TRBJ2-1, with D maybe TRBD2 (6 bases). CDR3 size: 13 residues. The V and J ends lost 6 bases and 8 bases respectively, with 14 bases between them. Germline V gene lookup returns CDR1 SNHLY and CDR2 FYNNEI. CDR3 in DNA: TGTGCCAGCAGGGGGCGGAGGGCAGATGAGCAGTTCTTC. It yields the protein CASRGRRADEQFF.

The chain is built from TRBV5-1 and TRBJ1-1; no definite D call. Germline lookup yields CDR1 SGHRS and CDR2 YFSETQ. With 4 bases removed from V and 8 bases from J, the gap between germline ends came to 15 bases. The CDR3 runs 13 residues. CDR3 nucleotide sequence: TGCGCCAGCAGCCTACTTGATACGGGGGAAGCTTTCTTT. This codes for CASSLLDTGEAFF.

V gene TRBV15 combines with J gene TRBJ1-1; TRBD1 aligns across 10 bases. V lost 3 bases and J lost 4; bases outside the gene matches: 2. The CDR3 sequence is 14 residues long. Looked up from germline, CDR1 is LNHNV and CDR2 is YYDKDF (reference sequence). DNA of the CDR3: TGTGCCACCAGCAGGGACAGGGGGGGCACTGAAGCTTTCTTT. Its translation is CATSRDRGGTEAFF.

This clone has just one count. The chain carries TRBV27 and TRBJ2-5; D is uncertain. Per germline, CDR1 MNHEY and CDR2 SMNVEV (reference sequence). V was shortened by 6 bases and J by 2 bases, with 16 bases between the two germline ends. CDR3 size: 15 residues. The CDR3 here is CASRQVVGRQETQYF. The CDR3 DNA reads as TGTGCCAGCAGACAAGTAGTGGGCCGACAAGAGACCCAGTACTTC.